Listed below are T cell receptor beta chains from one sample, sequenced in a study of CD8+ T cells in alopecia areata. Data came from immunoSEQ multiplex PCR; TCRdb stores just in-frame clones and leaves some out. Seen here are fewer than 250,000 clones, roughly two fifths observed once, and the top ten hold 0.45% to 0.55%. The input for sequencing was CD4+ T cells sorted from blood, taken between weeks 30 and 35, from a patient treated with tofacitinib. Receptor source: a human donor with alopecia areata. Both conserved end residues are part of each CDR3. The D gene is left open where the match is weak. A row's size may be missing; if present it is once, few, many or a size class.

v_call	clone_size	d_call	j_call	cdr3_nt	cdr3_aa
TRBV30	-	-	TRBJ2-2	TGTGCTCAGGGGAGCACCGGGGAGCTGTTTTTT	CAQGSTGELFF
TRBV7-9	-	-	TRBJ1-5	TGTGCCAGCAGCTTAGTCGGGCAGGGTTTAAGCAATCAGCCCCAGCATTTT	CASSLVGQGLSNQPQHF
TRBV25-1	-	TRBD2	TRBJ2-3	TGTGCCAGCTCCTTAGCGGGGGGCACAGATACGCAGTATTTT	CASSLAGGTDTQYF
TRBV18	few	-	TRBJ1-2	TGTGCCAGCTCACCACCTTCGGGTGGTGGGGGCTACACCTTC	CASSPPSGGGGYTF
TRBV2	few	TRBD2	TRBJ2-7	TGTGCCAGCAGCGGAAGCCCACTAGCGGGGGAATCCTACGAGCAGTACTTC	CASSGSPLAGESYEQYF
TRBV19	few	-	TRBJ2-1	TGTGCCAGTAGTATCTATTCAGGTGGCGCCTACAATGAGCAGTTCTTC	CASSIYSGGAYNEQFF
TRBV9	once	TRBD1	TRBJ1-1	TGTGCCAGCAGCGCGGGACAGGGGATCATAGCTGAAGCTTTCTTT	CASSAGQGIIAEAFF
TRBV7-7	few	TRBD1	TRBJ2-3	TGTGCCAGCAGCTTGGGACAGGGGGCGAACACAGATACGCAGTATTTT	CASSLGQGANTDTQYF
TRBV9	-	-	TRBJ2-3	TGTGCCAGCAGCGGGGATTTAGCGGTGGATACGCAGTATTTT	CASSGDLAVDTQYF
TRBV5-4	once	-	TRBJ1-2	TGTGCCAGCAGCTTAGACGGATTCTATGGCTACACCTTC	CASSLDGFYGYTF
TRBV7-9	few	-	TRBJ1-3	TGTGCCAGCAGCACCCAAGGCCCAGAGCTCATTGGAAACACCATATATTTT	CASSTQGPELIGNTIYF
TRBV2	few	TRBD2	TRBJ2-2	TGTGCCAGCAGTGTGGAGGGACTAGCGGGAATCCTTACGAACACCGGGGAGCTGTTTTTT	CASSVEGLAGILTNTGELFF
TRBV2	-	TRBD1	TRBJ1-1	TGTGCCAGCAACCGGGACAGGGGAGGAGGCACTGAAGCTTTCTTT	CASNRDRGGGTEAFF
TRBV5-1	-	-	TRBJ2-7	TGCGCCAGCGCTTGGGAAGGGTTGTGGTACGAGCAGTACTTC	CASAWEGLWYEQYF